The rows below give T cell receptor beta chains drawn from one sample of a study of neurological immune-mediated disorders. TCRdb analysed the 5' RACE reads with MiXCR anew, one entry per CDR3 protein. The table records roughly 47,000 distinct CDR3 sequences, roughly 4% of them present only once. The source material was PBMCs. The source of these receptors is a woman aged 55-69 years with multiple sclerosis. Each CDR3 is given with its conserved first and last residue. Each record gives: clone size, D gene, J gene, V gene, CDR3 protein, CDR3 DNA. D genes are given only for firm matches. The size field is filled for only some rows; it gives once, few, many or a size class.

many TRBD1 TRBJ2-3 TRBV20-1 CSARAGQATDTQYF TGCAGTGCTAGGGCGGGACAGGCCACAGATACGCAGTATTTT
NA NA TRBJ2-5 TRBV20-1 CSARDFFAGAWETQYF TGCAGTGCTAGAGATTTCTTTGCGGGGGCCTGGGAGACCCAGTACTTC
NA NA TRBJ2-1 TRBV4-1 CASSQDLPGELATQQRNEQFF TGCGCCAGCAGCCAAGATCTTCCAGGGGAACTAGCGACCCAACAACGCAATGAGCAGTTCTTC
NA NA TRBJ1-2 TRBV5-6 CASLPAWAADYGYTF TGTGCCAGTTTACCGGCGTGGGCGGCCGACTATGGCTACACCTTC
few NA TRBJ2-3 TRBV7-2 CASSSGTHRSTDTQYF TGTGCCAGCAGCTCCGGGACTCACCGAAGCACAGATACGCAGTATTTT
many NA TRBJ1-3 TRBV13 CASSLQGVGNTIYF TGTGCCAGCAGCCTACAGGGAGTTGGAAACACCATATATTTT
many NA TRBJ2-5 TRBV4-1 CASSHPGWETQYF TGCGCCAGCAGCCACCCGGGCTGGGAGACCCAGTACTTC
many NA TRBJ2-5 TRBV7-2 CASSPSGVGETQYF TGTGCCAGCAGCCCTTCCGGGGTTGGAGAGACCCAGTACTTC
many NA TRBJ1-1 TRBV10-3 CAISESSAGTEAFF TGTGCCATCAGTGAGTCGTCTGCGGGCACTGAAGCTTTCTTT
many NA TRBJ2-3 TRBV29-1 CSVSQGLRGTDTQYF TGCAGCGTTTCCCAAGGACTCCGGGGGACAGATACGCAGTATTTT
NA NA TRBJ2-3 TRBV5-5 CASSLDGLLSTDTQYF TGTGCCAGCAGCTTGGATGGGCTTCTAAGCACAGATACGCAGTATTTT
many NA TRBJ2-1 TRBV20-1 CSASRLRIHNEQFF TGCAGTGCTAGTAGGCTCCGGATCCACAATGAGCAGTTCTTC
NA NA TRBJ2-3 TRBV7-8 CASSRTTDTQYF TGTGCCAGCAGCCGAACCACAGATACGCAGTATTTT